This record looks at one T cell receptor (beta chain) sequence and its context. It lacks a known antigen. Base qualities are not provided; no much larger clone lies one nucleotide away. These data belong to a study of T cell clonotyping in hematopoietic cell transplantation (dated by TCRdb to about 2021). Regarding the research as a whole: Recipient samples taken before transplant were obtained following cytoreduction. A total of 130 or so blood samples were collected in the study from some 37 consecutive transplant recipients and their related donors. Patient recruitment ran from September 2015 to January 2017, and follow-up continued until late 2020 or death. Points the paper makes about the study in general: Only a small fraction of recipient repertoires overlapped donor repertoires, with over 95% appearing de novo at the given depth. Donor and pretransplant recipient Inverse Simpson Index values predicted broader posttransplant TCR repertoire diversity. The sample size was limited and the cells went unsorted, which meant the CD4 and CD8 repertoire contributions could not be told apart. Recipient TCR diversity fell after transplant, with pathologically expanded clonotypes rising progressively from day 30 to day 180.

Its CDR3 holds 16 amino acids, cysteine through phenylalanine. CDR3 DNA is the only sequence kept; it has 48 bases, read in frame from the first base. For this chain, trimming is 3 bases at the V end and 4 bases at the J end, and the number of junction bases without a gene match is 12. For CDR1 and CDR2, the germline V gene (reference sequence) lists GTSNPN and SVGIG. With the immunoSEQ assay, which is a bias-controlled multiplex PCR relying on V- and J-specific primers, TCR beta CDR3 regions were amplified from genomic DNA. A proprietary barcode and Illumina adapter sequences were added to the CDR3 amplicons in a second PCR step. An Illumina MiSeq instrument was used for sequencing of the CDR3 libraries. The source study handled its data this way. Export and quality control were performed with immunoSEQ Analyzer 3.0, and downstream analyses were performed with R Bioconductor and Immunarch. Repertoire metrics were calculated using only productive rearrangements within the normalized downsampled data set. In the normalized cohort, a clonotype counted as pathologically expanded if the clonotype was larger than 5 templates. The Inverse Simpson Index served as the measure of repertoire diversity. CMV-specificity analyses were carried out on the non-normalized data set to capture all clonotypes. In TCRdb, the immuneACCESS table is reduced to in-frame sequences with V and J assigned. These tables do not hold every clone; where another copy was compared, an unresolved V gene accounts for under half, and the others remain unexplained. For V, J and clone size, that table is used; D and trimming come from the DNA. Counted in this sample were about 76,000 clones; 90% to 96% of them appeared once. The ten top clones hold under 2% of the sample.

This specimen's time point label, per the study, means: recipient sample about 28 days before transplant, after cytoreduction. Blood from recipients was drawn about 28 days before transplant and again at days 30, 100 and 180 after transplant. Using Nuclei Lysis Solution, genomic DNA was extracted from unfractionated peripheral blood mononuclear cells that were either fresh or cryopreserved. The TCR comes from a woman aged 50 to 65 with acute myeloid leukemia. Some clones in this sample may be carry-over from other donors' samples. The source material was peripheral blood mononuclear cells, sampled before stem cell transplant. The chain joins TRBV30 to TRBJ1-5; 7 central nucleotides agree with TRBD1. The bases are TGTGCCTGGAGCGGTCCCGGGACAGCGAAGAATCAGCCCCAGCATTTT. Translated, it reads CAWSGPGTAKNQPQHF.